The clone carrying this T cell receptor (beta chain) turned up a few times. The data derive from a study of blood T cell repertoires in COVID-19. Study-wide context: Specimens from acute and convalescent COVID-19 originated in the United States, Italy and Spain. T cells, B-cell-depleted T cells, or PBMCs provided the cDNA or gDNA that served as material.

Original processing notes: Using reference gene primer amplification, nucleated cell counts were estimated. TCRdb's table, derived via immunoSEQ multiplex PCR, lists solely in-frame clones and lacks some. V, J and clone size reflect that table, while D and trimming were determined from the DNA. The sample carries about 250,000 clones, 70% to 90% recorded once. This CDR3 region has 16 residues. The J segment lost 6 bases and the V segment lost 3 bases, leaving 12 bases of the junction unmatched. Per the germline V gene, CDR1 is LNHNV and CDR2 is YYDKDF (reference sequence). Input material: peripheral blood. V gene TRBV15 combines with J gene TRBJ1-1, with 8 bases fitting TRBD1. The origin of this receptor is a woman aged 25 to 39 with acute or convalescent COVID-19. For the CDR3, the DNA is TGTGCCACCAGCAGGGGCCCGGGACAGGCCCATTCTGAAGCTTTCTTT. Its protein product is CATSRGPGQAHSEAFF.